These 18 T cell receptor beta chains share one sample of origin, sequenced in a study of shared clonotypes between healthy human individuals. Produced via immunoSEQ multiplex PCR; TCRdb's table is partial and in-frame only. The top ten hold around 0.14% of the sample, which has about 2.4 million clones, just over 90% seen once. The material sequenced was naive CD4+ T cells sorted from blood. The subset: CD45RA+ positively selected. Source of these receptors: a young man in good health.

The chain combines TRBV9 with TRBJ1-3, with D unclear. Trimming removed 0 bases from V and 2 bases from J, with 18 bases in between. Germline CDR1 reads SGDLS; CDR2 reads YYNGEE. The CDR3 covers 18 residues. The DNA for the CDR3 is TGTGCCAGCAGCGTAGATCGAGGTCAGATGGCGACTGGAAACACCATATATTTT. It encodes CASSVDRGQMATGNTIYF.

The rearrangement joins TRBV9 to TRBJ1-4; maybe TRBD1 (5 bases). This CDR3 has 16 amino acids. V lost 0 bases and J lost 7, with 16 bases in between. CDR1 SGDLS and CDR2 YYNGEE come from the germline V gene. CDR3 region: CASSVDSQGNGEKLFF. CDR3 in DNA: TGTGCCAGCAGCGTAGACTCCCAGGGAAATGGTGAAAAACTGTTTTTT. Full variable domain (rest looked up from reference TRBV9 and TRBJ1-4): DSGVTQTPKHLITATGQRVTLRCSPRSGDLSVYWYQQSLDQGLQFLIQYYNGEERAKGNILERFSAQQFPDLHSELNLSSLELGDSALYFCASSVDSQGNGEKLFFGSGTQLSVL.

DNA of the CDR3: TGTGCCAGCAGCTCAACCCCAGGAACAGCTGATAGCAATCAGCCCCAGCATTTT. The encoded protein is CASSSTPGTADSNQPQHF. This chain uses TRBV7-9 with TRBJ1-5; D uncertain. There are 18 residues in the CDR3. The V gene lost 4 bases and the J gene lost 0 bases, with 19 bases spanning the gap. The germline gives CDR1 SEHNR, CDR2 FQNEAQ (reference sequence).

The chain uses TRBV5-6 and TRBJ2-3; D not certain. Germline V CDR1 and CDR2: SGHDT, YYEEEE. Trimming stripped 4 bases from V and 1 base from J, with 19 bases between. This CDR3 contains 17 residues. The CDR3, as DNA: TGTGCCAGCAGCCGCACGACTTATTTCTGGGGCACAGATACGCAGTATTTT. Its translation is CASSRTTYFWGTDTQYF. The full variable domain, in which reference TRBV5-6 and TRBJ2-3 provide the parts outside the CDR3, is DAGVTQSPTHLIKTRGQQVTLRCSPKSGHDTVSWYQQALGQGPQFIFQYYEEEERQRGNFPDRFSGHQFPNYSSELNVNALLLGDSALYLCASSRTTYFWGTDTQYFGPGTRLTVL.

The rearrangement uses TRBV4-3 and TRBJ2-3, with D possibly TRBD1 on 6 matching bases. Trimming left V 4 bases short and J 0 bases short, with 17 bases between. CDR3 length: 17 residues. CDR1 and CDR2 (germline): LGHNA, YSLEER. CDR3 sequence reads: CASSRSGWGTSTDTQYF. The CDR3 DNA sequence: TGCGCCAGCAGCCGGAGTGGGTGGGGGACAAGCACAGATACGCAGTATTTT.

The chain couples TRBV7-8 to TRBJ2-7; 9 nucleotides align to TRBD2. Germline V gives CDR1 SGHVS, CDR2 FQNEAQ. The ends lost 3 bases at V and 2 bases at J; junction bases unmatched: 5. The CDR3 runs to 15 residues. This CDR3 reads CASSFLSGSAYEQYF. The CDR3 DNA reads TGTGCCAGCAGCTTCCTTAGCGGGAGTGCCTACGAGCAGTACTTC.

This chain joins TRBV6-1 and TRBJ2-2; D not resolved. The CDR3 spans 12 residues. Germline CDR1 MNHNS, CDR2 SASEGT. V gave up 1 base and J gave up 7 bases, with 4 bases separating them. CDR3 residues: CASSEGGGELFF. The CDR3 region has the DNA TGTGCCAGCAGTGAAGGGGGCGGGGAGCTGTTTTTT.

The rearrangement uses TRBV7-9 and TRBJ2-1; TRBD2 aligns across 13 bases. V lost 5 bases and J lost 3; bases outside the gene matches: 7. The V gene's germline CDR1 is SEHNR and CDR2 FQNEAQ (reference sequence). The CDR3 is made up of 17 amino acids. The CDR3 coding sequence is TGTGCCAGCAGCACACTAGCGGGGGGGCTTTTCTACAATGAGCAGTTCTTC. It yields the protein CASSTLAGGLFYNEQFF.

The V gene is TRBV27, the J gene TRBJ2-3; TRBD2 aligns across 13 bases. Germline V gene sequence: CDR1 MNHEY, CDR2 SMNVEV (reference sequence). The CDR3 loop spans 16 amino acids. The ends lost 5 bases at V and 2 bases at J; junction bases unmatched: 4. The CDR3 DNA reads as TGTGCCAGCAGTCGACTAGCGGGGGGTTACACAGATACGCAGTATTTT. It codes for CASSRLAGGYTDTQYF.

This clone appeared once. In nucleotides, the CDR3 is TGTGCCAGCAGCTTAGCGGGGACCTTAAACAATGAGCAGTTCTTC. Its translation is CASSLAGTLNNEQFF. The chain carries TRBV7-6 and TRBJ2-1; D could derive from TRBD1 or TRBD2 (5 bases each). The V end was cut by 0 bases, the J end by 5 bases, with 11 bases between. Germline V gene data show CDR1 as SGHVS and CDR2 as FNYEAQ. CDR3 length equals 15 residues.

This clone has only one observation. The rearrangement uses TRBV5-1 and TRBJ2-5; TRBD2 matches at 16 bases. CDR3 length: 17 amino acids. Germline V gene data show CDR1 as SGHRS and CDR2 as YFSETQ. The V and J ends lost 3 bases and 2 bases, in that order; junction bases with no gene match: 4. Here the CDR3 DNA reads TGCGCCAGCAGCTGGGGACTAGCGGGAGGGATACAAGAGACCCAGTACTTC. As protein: CASSWGLAGGIQETQYF.

The chain employs TRBV27 and TRBJ2-1, with 11 nucleotides matching TRBD2. Germline trimming cut 0 bases from V and 7 bases from J; bases unmatched to any gene: 5. CDR3 size: 16 residues. Germline CDR1 and CDR2: MNHEY and SMNVEV (reference sequence). CDR3: CASSLSATSGINEQFF. DNA for the CDR3: TGTGCCAGCAGTTTATCGGCGACTAGCGGGATTAATGAGCAGTTCTTC.

This clone was recorded once. The chain is built from TRBV9 and TRBJ2-3, with D perhaps TRBD2 (5 bases). The V and J ends lost 6 bases and 1 base respectively, with 15 bases between them. The CDR3 totals 15 residues. The V gene's germline CDR1 is SGDLS and CDR2 YYNGEE. For the CDR3, the DNA is TGTGCCAGCACCGATAATTCCGGGGGCACAGATACGCAGTATTTT. Protein product: CASTDNSGGTDTQYF. The complete variable domain, with remaining parts taken from reference TRBV9 and TRBJ2-3, reads DSGVTQTPKHLITATGQRVTLRCSPRSGDLSVYWYQQSLDQGLQFLIQYYNGEERAKGNILERFSAQQFPDLHSELNLSSLELGDSALYFCASTDNSGGTDTQYFGPGTRLTVL.

This chain connects TRBV2 to TRBJ1-4, with D maybe TRBD1 (6 bases). CDR3 length equals 15 residues. Trimming cost V 7 bases and J 8 bases, with 20 bases left between them. CDR1 is SNHLY, CDR2 FYNNEI, per germline. The DNA of the CDR3 is TGTGCCAGCATCGGAGCACAGGGAGGATACGAAAAACTGTTTTTT. Its translation: CASIGAQGGYEKLFF. Drawing the rest from reference TRBV2 and TRBJ1-4, the complete variable domain is EPEVTQTPSHQVTQMGQEVILRCVPISNHLYFYWYRQILGQKVEFLVSFYNNEISEKSEIFDDQFSVERPDGSNFTLKIRSTKLEDSAMYFCASIGAQGGYEKLFFGSGTQLSVL.

In the case of this clone: The sample holds other DNA sequences that translate to the same CDR3. The chain is built from TRBV5-4 and TRBJ2-1; 12 bases map to TRBD2. Germline V gene lookup returns CDR1 SGHNT and CDR2 YYREEE (reference sequence). The CDR3 is made up of 16 amino acids. Trimming removed 0 bases from V and 4 bases from J; junction bases left unmatched: 2. The CDR3 DNA reads TGTGCCAGCAGCTTGGGGGGGACTAGCGGGTACAATGAGCAGTTCTTC. Translation gives CASSLGGTSGYNEQFF.

As to this clone: The same CDR3 is also encoded by other DNA sequences in this sample. The chain employs TRBV6-5 and TRBJ1-1, with TRBD1 matching 10 bases. Germline CDR1 MNHEY, CDR2 SVGAGI. This CDR3 spans 14 amino acids. Trimming removed 5 bases from V and 5 bases from J; junction bases left unmatched: 5. The CDR3 DNA reads TGTGCCAGCAGTACCGGGACAGGGGTGACTGAAGCTTTCTTT. Translated, it gives CASSTGTGVTEAFF.

The V and J genes are TRBV18 and TRBJ2-1, with 7 bases aligning to TRBD2. The CDR3 sequence is 14 residues long. V gave up 6 bases and J gave up 6 bases; unmatched junction bases: 8. CDR1 is KGHSH, CDR2 LQKENI, per germline. CDR3 loop: CASSGAGSGNEQFF. CDR3 DNA sequence: TGTGCCAGCTCTGGAGCGGGATCAGGCAATGAGCAGTTCTTC. Full variable domain (rest looked up from reference TRBV18 and TRBJ2-1): NAGVMQNPRHLVRRRGQEARLRCSPMKGHSHVYWYRQLPEEGLKFMVYLQKENIIDESGMPKERFSAEFPKEGPSILRIQQVVRGDSAAYFCASSGAGSGNEQFFGPGTRLTVL.

The chain employs TRBV28 and TRBJ1-2; tentative D call: TRBD1 (5 bases). The CDR3 loop spans 15 amino acids. Trimming stripped 2 bases from V and 3 bases from J, with 13 bases between. Per the germline V gene, CDR1 is MDHEN and CDR2 is SYDVKM. As DNA, the CDR3 is TGTGCCAGCAGTTTACAGGCAGCGGGGGACTATGGCTACACCTTC. It specifies CASSLQAAGDYGYTF.